This TCR beta chain was found in a study of blood T cells in healthy people across ages. Together with a sample-barcoded 5' primer, a J-beta primer mix was included in a second PCR lasting about 7 to 11 cycles. TCRdb passed the 5' RACE reads through MiXCR, listing each CDR3 protein once. The sample contains hundreds of thousands of distinct CDR3 sequences, around 21% of which appear only once. This TCR was sampled from a man between 65 and 85 years old in good health. Source material: blood.

CDR3 region: CASRPDSSSYNEQFF. CDR3 DNA: TGCGCCAGCAGGCCTGACTCGAGCTCCTACAATGAGCAGTTCTTC. The chain carries TRBV5-1 and TRBJ2-1, with D unresolved. CDR3 length: 15 residues. Germline V gene sequence: CDR1 SGHRS, CDR2 YFSETQ. V lost 5 bases and J 0 bases, leaving 12 bases between the germline ends.